Detailed here is one T cell receptor (beta chain). The antigen is undetermined. The entry originates in a study of cytomegalovirus exposure and HLA in healthy donors. Regarding the study as a whole: The productive fraction for most TCR beta V segments was about 87% or about 30% in an earlier analysis. Highly shared variants forming one cluster were likely a sequencing artifact. In a later analysis, CMV-associated beta chains were mostly HLA-associated, it appeared. A few chains tied to CMV proved CMV antigen-specific in vitro.

Primers for the PCR totalled 60 Vbeta and 13 Jbeta. The data were produced by immunoSEQ multiplex PCR, yet TCRdb's version contains in-frame clones alone and is incomplete. The sample gives 120,000 or so clones, around three quarters of which show up once; around 3.6% is in the top ten. V dropped 1 base and J dropped 2 bases, with 14 bases sitting between them. The germline gives CDR1 SGHRS, CDR2 YFSETQ. This CDR3 is built from 16 residues. The J gene is TRBJ2-3, the V gene TRBV5-1; D is perhaps TRBD2 (5 bases). The sequencing sample was made of PBMCs. The clonotype originates from a man aged 30 to 45 in good health and CMV-seronegative. CDR3 in amino acids: CASSLMKAGPTDTQYF. The DNA for the CDR3 is TGCGCCAGCAGCTTGATGAAGGCGGGTCCCACAGATACGCAGTATTTT.